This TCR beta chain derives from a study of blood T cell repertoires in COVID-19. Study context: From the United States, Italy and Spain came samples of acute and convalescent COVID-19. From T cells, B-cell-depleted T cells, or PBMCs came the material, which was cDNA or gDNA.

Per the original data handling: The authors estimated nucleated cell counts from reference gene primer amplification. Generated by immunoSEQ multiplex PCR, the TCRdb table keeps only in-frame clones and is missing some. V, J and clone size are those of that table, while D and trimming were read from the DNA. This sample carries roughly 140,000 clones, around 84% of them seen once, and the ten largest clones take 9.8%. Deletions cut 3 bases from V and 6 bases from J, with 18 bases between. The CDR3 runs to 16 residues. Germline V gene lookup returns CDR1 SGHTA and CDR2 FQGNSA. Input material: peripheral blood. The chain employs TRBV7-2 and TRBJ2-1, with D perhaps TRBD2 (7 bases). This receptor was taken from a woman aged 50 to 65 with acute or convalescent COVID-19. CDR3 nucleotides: TGTGCCAGCAGCTTCAGGGGAGGGGTGAGGGTCAATGAGCAGTTCTTC. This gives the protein CASSFRGGVRVNEQFF.